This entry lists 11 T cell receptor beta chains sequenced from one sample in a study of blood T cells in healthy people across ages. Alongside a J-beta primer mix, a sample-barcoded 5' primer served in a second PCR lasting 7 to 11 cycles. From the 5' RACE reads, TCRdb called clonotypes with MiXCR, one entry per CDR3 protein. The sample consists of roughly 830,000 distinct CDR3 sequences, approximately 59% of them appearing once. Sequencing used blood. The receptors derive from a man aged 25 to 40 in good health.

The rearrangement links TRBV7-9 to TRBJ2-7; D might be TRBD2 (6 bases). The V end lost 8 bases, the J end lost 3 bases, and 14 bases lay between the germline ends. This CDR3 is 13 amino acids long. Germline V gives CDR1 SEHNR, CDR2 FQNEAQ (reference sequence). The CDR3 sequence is CASAEGLDYEQYF. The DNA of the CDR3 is TGTGCCAGCGCGGAGGGCCTCGACTACGAGCAGTACTTC. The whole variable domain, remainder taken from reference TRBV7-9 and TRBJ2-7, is DTGVSQNPRHKITKRGQNVTFRCDPISEHNRLYWYRQTLGQGPEFLTYFQNEAQLEKSRLLSDRFSAERPKGSFSTLEIQRTEQGDSAMYLCASAEGLDYEQYFGPGTRLTVT.

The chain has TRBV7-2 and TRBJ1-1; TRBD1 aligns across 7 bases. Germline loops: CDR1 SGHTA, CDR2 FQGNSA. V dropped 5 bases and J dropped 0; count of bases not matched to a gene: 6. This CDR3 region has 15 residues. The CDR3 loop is CASSPSGQMNTEAFF. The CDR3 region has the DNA TGTGCCAGCAGCCCCTCGGGACAGATGAACACTGAAGCTTTCTTT.

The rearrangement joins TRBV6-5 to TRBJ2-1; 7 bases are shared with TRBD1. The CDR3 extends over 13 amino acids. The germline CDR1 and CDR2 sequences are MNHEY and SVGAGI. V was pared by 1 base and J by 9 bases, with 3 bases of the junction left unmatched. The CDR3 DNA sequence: TGTGCCAGCAGTTACTTGAAGGGGGCTGAGCAGTTCTTC. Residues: CASSYLKGAEQFF.

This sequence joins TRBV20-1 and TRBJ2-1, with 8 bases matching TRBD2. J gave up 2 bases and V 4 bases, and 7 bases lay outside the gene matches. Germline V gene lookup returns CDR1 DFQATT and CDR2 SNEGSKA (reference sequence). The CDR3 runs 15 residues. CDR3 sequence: CSAIVTSVTYNEQFF. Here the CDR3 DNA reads TGCAGTGCTATCGTGACTAGCGTGACCTACAATGAGCAGTTCTTC.

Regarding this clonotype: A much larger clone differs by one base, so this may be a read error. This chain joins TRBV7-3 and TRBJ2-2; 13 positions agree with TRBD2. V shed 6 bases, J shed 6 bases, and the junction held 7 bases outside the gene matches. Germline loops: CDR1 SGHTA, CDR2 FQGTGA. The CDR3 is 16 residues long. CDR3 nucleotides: TGTGCCAGCAGTTCTGGACTAGCGGGGGCGTCCGGGGAGCTGTTTTTT. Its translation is CASSSGLAGASGELFF.

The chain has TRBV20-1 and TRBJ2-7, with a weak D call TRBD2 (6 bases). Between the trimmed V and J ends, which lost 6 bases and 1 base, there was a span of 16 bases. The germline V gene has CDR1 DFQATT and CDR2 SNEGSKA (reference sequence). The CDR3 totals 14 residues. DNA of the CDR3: TGCAGTGCCCGGGCGGGATCGGGGTCCTACGAGCAGTACTTC. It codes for CSARAGSGSYEQYF.

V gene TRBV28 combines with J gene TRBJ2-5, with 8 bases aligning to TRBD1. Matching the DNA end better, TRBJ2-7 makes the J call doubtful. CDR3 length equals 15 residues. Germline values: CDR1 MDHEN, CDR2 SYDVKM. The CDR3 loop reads CASSLLGQGVDEQYF. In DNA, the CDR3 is TGTGCCAGCAGTCTACTCGGACAGGGTGTCGACGAGCAGTACTTC.

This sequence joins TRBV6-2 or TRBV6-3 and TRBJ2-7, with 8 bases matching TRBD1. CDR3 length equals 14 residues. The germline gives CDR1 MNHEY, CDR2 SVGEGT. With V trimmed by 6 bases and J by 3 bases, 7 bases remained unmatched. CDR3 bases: TGTGCCAGCAGAACCCCGACAGGGGACTACGAGCAGTACTTC. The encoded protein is CASRTPTGDYEQYF.

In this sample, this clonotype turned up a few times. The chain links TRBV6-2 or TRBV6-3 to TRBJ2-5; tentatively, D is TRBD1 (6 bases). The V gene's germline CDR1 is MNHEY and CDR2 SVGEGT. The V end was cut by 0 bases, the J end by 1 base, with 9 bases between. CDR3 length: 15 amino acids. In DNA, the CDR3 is TGTGCCAGCAGTTACTCGGGGACATTCCAAGAGACCCAGTACTTC. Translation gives CASSYSGTFQETQYF.

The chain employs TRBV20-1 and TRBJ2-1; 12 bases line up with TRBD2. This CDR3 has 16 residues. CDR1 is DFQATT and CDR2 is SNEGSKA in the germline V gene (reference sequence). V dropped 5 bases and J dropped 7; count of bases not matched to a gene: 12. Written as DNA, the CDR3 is TGCAGTGCTCCCCTAGCGGGGGGGCCGAGAGGTAATGAGCAGTTCTTC. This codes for CSAPLAGGPRGNEQFF.

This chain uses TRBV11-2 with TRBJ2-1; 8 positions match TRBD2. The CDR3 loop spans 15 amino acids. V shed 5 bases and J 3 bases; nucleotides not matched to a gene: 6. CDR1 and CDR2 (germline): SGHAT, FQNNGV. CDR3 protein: CASSRRGGFYNEQFF. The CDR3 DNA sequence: TGTGCCAGCAGCCGACGCGGGGGGTTCTACAATGAGCAGTTCTTC. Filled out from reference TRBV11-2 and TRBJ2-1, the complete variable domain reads EAGVAQSPRYKIIEKRQSVAFWCNPISGHATLYWYQQILGQGPKLLIQFQNNGVVDDSQLPKDRFSAERLKGVDSTLKIQPAKLEDSAVYLCASSRRGGFYNEQFFGPGTRLTVL.